This T cell receptor beta chain was sequenced for a study of blood T cells in healthy people across ages (dated by TCRdb to the mid-2010s). About the study as a whole: In model experiments, template switching captured roughly one uniquely barcoded TCR beta cDNA molecule for every two T cells. To track age-related changes in TCR beta repertoire diversity, the study relied on deep sequencing normalized with unique cDNA molecular identifiers. The donors were divided into four age groups: young (average around 15 years), middle-aged (approximately 39), aged (about 62) and long-lived (about 90). Donors of different ages were randomly distributed across sequencing lanes to avoid experimental bias. The study analyzed two additional independent replicas of 1 million unique cDNA reads from the same blood draw for two donors, one aged 18 to 30 and one aged 80 or older.

The full study reports these points: There was a strong correlation between observed TCR beta diversity and the percentage of naive T cells measured by flow cytometry. Estimates of total diversity from one million sequenced T cells were regarded as lower bounds and underestimates. Observed TCR beta diversity per million T cells fell roughly linearly with age, and a significant reduction was already apparent by age roughly 41. Compared with the aged group, the long-lived group had more naive CD4+ T cells, fewer expanded clones and increased TCR diversity, suggesting age selection. The CMV infection status of donors was not known, potentially confounding age-related changes in expanded clonotypes. Conclusive comparison of naive and antigen-experienced compartments was prevented by the profiling of bulk unsorted PBMCs.

Per the germline V gene (reference sequence), SEHNR is the CDR1 and FQNEAQ is the CDR2. The V end loses 5 bases and the J end loses 5 bases, and a stretch of 9 bases separates them. Including the terminal cysteine and phenylalanine, the CDR3 comprises 12 residues. Only the CDR3 part of the read is kept: 36 bases, read in frame from the first base. The donors were roughly 38 Caucasian individuals from Russia, aged roughly 6 to 100 years, who were systemically healthy. About 10 milliliters of peripheral blood were collected from each donor into EDTA-treated Vacutainer tubes. PBMCs were isolated by Ficoll-Paque density-gradient centrifugation, with at least 6.5 million obtained per sample. Trizol reagent was used to extract total RNA from PBMCs, with at least 5.5 micrograms per sample. Naive CD45RAhigh/CD27high T cell percentages were measured by flow cytometry on a PBMC aliquot from every donor. Libraries were built with 5' RACE. Instrument on record: Illumina HiSeq 2500. A second PCR of roughly 6 to 12 cycles was run with a J-beta primer mix and a sample-barcoded 5' primer. A template-switch 5' adaptor carrying 12 random nucleotides introduced a unique molecular identifier onto each TCR beta cDNA molecule. Each sample yielded at least 2.5 million CDR3-containing paired-end reads. All of the RNA was converted into first-strand cDNA using the Mint cDNA synthesis kit, with a TRBC-specific oligonucleotide serving as the primer. After uracil-DNA glycosylase treatment, a first 18-cycle PCR used universal primers M1SS and BC2_uni_R on all cDNA. From the authors' description of their analysis: Each sample was normalized by randomly selecting 1 million high-quality reads, each carrying a distinct molecular identifier. Instead of being binned into consensus sequences, reads with shared molecular identifiers were discarded. MiTCR, set to a Q25 quality threshold and the strictest error-elimination algorithm, was used for CDR3 identification, clonotype clustering and error correction. A nonparametric unseen species model with Euler transformation was used to estimate a lower bound on total TCR beta diversity. In TCRdb, the public reads were trimmed at Q25 with fastp and aligned with MiXCR, with productive beta chains retained. Records with the same CDR3 protein are collapsed into one entry carrying the most frequent genes and DNA. TCRdb, rather than the study authors, made the V and J calls. The sample records 1.5 million to 2 million distinct CDR3 sequences, roughly 30% of which are singletons. The ten top clones hold roughly 8% of the sample.

This clonotype was detected a few times. Its antigen is unknown. No quality values exist for individual bases; no much larger clone is one base distant. Source material: blood. This receptor was taken from a woman in her 30s in good health. The chain employs TRBV7-9 and TRBJ2-5, with the D gene call left open. The CDR3 region reads CASSPRMETQYF. The nucleotide sequence reads TGTGCCAGCAGCCCTCGAATGGAGACCCAGTACTTC.